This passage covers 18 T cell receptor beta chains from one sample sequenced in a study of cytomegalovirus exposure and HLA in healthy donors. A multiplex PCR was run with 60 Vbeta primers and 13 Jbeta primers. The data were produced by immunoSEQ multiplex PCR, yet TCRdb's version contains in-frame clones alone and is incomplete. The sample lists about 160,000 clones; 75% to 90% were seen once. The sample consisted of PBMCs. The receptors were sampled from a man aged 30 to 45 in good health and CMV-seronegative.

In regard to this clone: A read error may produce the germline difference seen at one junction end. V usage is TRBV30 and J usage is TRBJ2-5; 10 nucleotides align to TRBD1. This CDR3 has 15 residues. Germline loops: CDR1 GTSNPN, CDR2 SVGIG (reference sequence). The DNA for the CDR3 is TGTGCCTGGAGCGCCGGACAGGGGGACCAAGAGGCCCAGTACTTC. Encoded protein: CAWSAGQGDQEAQYF.

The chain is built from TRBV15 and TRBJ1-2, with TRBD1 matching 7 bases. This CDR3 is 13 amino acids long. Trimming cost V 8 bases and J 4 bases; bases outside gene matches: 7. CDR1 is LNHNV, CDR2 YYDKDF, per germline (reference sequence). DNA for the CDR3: TGTGCCACCGCCCGGGCAGGGGGCTATGGCTACACCTTC. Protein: CATARAGGYGYTF.

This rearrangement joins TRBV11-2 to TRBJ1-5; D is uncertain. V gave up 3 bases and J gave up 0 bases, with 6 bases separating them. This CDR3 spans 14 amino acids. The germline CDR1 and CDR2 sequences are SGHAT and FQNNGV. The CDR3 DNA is TGTGCCAGCAGCTTCGGGGATAGCAATCAGCCCCAGCATTTT. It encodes CASSFGDSNQPQHF.

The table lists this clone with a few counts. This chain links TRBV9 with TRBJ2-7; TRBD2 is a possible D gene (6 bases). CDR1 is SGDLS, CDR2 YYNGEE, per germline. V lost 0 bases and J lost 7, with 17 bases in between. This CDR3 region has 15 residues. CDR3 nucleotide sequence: TGTGCCAGCAGCGTAGGTGATAGCGGCCTCCTGGAGCAGTACTTC. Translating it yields CASSVGDSGLLEQYF.

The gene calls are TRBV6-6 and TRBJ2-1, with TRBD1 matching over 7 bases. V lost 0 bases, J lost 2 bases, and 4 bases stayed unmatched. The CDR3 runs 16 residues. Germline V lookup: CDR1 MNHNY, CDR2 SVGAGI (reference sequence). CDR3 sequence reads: CASSYSTGTAYNEQFF. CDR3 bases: TGTGCCAGCAGTTACTCCACCGGGACAGCCTACAATGAGCAGTTCTTC.

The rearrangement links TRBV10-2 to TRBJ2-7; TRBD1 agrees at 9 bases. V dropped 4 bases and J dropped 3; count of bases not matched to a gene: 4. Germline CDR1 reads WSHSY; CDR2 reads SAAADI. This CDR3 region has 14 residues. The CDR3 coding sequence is TGCGCCAGCAGTGGGACAGGGGTAGTCTACGAGCAGTACTTC. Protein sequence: CASSGTGVVYEQYF.

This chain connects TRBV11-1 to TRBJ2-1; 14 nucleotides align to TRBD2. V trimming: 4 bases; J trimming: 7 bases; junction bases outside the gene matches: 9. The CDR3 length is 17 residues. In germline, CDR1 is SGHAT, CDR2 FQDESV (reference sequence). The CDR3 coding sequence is TGTGCCAGCAGCTCGGACCCGGGACTAGCGGGGGTAAATGAGCAGTTCTTC. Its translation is CASSSDPGLAGVNEQFF.

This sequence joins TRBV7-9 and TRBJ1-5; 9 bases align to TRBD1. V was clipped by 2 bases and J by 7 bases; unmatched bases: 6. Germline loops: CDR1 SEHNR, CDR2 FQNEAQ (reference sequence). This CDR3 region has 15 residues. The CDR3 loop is CASSLTGGPVQPQHF. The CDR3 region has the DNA TGTGCCAGCAGCTTAACAGGGGGCCCCGTACAGCCCCAGCATTTT.

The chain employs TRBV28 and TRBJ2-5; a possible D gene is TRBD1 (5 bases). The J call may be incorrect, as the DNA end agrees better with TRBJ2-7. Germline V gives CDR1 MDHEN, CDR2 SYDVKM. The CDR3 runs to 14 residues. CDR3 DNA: TGTGCCAGCAGTTCGGTCGCAGGGTCCCTCGAGCAGTACTTC. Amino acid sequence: CASSSVAGSLEQYF.

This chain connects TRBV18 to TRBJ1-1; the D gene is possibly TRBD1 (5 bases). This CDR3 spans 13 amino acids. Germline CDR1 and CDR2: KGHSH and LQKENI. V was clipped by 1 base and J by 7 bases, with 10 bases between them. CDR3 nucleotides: TGTGCCAGCTCACCACTGGCCGACAGTGAAGCTTTCTTT. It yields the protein CASSPLADSEAFF.

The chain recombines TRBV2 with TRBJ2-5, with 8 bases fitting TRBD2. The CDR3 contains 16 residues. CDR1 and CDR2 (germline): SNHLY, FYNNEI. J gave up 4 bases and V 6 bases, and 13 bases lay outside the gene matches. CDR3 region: CASSLNSGAVGETQYF. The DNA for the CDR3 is TGTGCCAGCAGCCTAAATAGCGGGGCCGTGGGAGAGACCCAGTACTTC.

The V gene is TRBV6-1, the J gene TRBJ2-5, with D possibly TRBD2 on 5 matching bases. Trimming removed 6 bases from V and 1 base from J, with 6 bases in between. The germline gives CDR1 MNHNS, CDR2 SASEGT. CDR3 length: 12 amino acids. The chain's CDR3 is CASRAGQETQYF. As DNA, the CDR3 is TGTGCCAGCAGGGCGGGCCAAGAGACCCAGTACTTC.

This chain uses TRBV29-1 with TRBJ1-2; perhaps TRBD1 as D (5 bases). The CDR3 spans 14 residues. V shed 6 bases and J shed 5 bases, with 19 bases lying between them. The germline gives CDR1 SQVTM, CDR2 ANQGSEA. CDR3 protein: CSVERRGEVYGYTF. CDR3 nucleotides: TGCAGCGTGGAGCGCAGAGGGGAGGTATATGGCTACACCTTC.

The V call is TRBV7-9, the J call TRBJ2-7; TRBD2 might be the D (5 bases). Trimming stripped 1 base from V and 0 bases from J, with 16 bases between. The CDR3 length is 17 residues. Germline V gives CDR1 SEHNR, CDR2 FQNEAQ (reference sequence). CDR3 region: CASSLVGGAGRSYEQYF. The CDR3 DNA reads TGTGCCAGCAGCTTAGTAGGAGGCGCTGGTCGCTCCTACGAGCAGTACTTC.

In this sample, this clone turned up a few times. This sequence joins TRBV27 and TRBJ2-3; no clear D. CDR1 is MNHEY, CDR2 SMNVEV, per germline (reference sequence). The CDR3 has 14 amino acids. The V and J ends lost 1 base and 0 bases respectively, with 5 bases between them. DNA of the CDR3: TGTGCCAGCAGTTTATTACGGAGCACAGATACGCAGTATTTT. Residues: CASSLLRSTDTQYF.

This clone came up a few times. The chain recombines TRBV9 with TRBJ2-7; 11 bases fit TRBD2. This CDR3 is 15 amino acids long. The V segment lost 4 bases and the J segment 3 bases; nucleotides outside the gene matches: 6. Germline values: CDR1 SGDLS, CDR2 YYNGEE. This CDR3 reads CASSPRTSGYYEQYF. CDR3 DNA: TGTGCCAGCAGCCCACGGACTAGCGGGTACTACGAGCAGTACTTC.

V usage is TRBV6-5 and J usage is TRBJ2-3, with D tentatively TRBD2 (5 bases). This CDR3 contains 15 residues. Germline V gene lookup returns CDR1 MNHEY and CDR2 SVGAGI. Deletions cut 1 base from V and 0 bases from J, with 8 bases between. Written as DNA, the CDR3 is TGTGCCAGCAGTTACTATGGCGGGAGCACAGATACGCAGTATTTT. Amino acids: CASSYYGGSTDTQYF.

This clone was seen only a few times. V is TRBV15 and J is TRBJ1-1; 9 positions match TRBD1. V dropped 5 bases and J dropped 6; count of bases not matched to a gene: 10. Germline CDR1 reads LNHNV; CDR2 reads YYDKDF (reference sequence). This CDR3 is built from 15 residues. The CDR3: CATSHRTGVPAEAFF. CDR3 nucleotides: TGTGCCACCAGCCACCGGACAGGGGTTCCCGCTGAAGCTTTCTTT.